A selection of T cell receptor beta chains follows, all from one sample in a study of T-cell reconstitution after alpha-beta-depleted transplantation in children. MiXCR, run by TCRdb on the PCR reads, gives a single entry per CDR3 protein. Found here are about 420,000 distinct CDR3 sequences, 15% to 20% of them singletons; the top ten hold under 30%. The sequenced sample was PBMCs, mostly from graft donor cells, obtained 360 days after TCRalphabeta/CD19-depleted stem cell transplant. The receptors shown here come from a boy under two years old who had a stem cell transplant for Wiskott-Aldrich syndrome, so the T cells may come from the graft donor. Each CDR3 is given with its conserved first and last residue. The D gene is left open where the match is weak. The size field is filled for only some rows; it gives once, few, many or a size class.

d_gene,v_gene,j_gene,abundance,CDR3aa,CDR3nt
TRBD2,TRBV7-2,TRBJ2-1,few,CASSLGTSGSFDEQFF,TGTGCCAGCAGCTTAGGGACTAGCGGGAGTTTCGATGAGCAGTTCTTC
TRBD1,TRBV20-1,TRBJ1-1,-,CSLSGTGLTEAFF,TGCAGCTTGTCCGGGACAGGGCTCACTGAAGCTTTCTTT
-,TRBV5-1,TRBJ1-2,few,CASLPGPSNYGYTF,TGCGCCAGTCTTCCAGGACCTAGTAACTATGGCTACACCTTC
-,TRBV6-5,TRBJ2-2,many,CASCEGVNTGELFF,TGTGCCAGCTGCGAGGGGGTGAACACCGGGGAGCTGTTTTTT
-,TRBV12-3/TRBV12-4,TRBJ2-5,-,CASSPRTVQETQYF,TGTGCCAGCAGTCCGCGGACAGTTCAGGAGACCCAGTACTTC
-,TRBV7-9,TRBJ2-7,many,CASSPPRRSYEQYF,TGTGCCAGCAGCCCTCCACGGAGATCCTACGAGCAGTACTTC
TRBD1,TRBV20-1,TRBJ2-5,-,CSASSQGETQYF,TGCAGTGCTAGTTCTCAGGGGGAAACCCAGTACTTC
-,TRBV7-9,TRBJ2-1,few,CASSLEQRYNEQFF,TGTGCCAGCAGCTTAGAGCAGAGATACAATGAGCAGTTCTTC
TRBD2,TRBV5-1,TRBJ2-7,-,CASSFSIAGGAYEQYF,TGCGCCAGCAGCTTCTCGATAGCGGGAGGTGCCTACGAGCAGTACTTC
-,TRBV9,TRBJ2-2,-,CASSVDLNTGELFF,TGTGCCAGCAGCGTAGATTTGAACACCGGGGAGCTGTTTTTT
TRBD2,TRBV7-8,TRBJ2-4,-,CASSSPGGGRGAKNIQYF,TGTGCCAGCAGCTCCCCCGGGGGGGGTCGTGGGGCCAAAAACATTCAGTACTTC
TRBD2,TRBV30,TRBJ2-1,-,CAWSVWGGSAQFYNEQFF,TGTGCCTGGAGTGTGTGGGGCGGGAGCGCCCAATTCTACAATGAGCAGTTCTTC
-,TRBV29-1,TRBJ2-1,few,CSVEGLDSSSYNEQFF,TGCAGCGTTGAGGGGCTGGACTCGAGCTCCTACAATGAGCAGTTCTTC
TRBD2,TRBV5-1,TRBJ2-7,-,CASSLGAGGSYEQYF,TGCGCCAGCAGCTTGGGAGCGGGGGGCTCCTACGAGCAGTACTTC
TRBD2,TRBV20-1,TRBJ2-1,-,CSAPRLAGSYNEQFF,TGCAGTGCCCCCCGGCTAGCGGGCTCTTACAATGAGCAGTTCTTC
TRBD1,TRBV29-1,TRBJ2-1,few,CSVEPQGKVYNEQFF,TGCAGCGTTGAACCACAGGGGAAGGTCTACAATGAGCAGTTCTTC
TRBD2,TRBV30,TRBJ2-1,few,CAWSVASGIYNEQFF,TGTGCCTGGAGTGTCGCTAGCGGGATTTACAATGAGCAGTTCTTC
-,TRBV5-1,TRBJ2-7,-,CASSLRAVDEQYF,TGCGCCAGCAGCCTCCGGGCTGTCGACGAGCAGTACTTC
-,TRBV2,TRBJ2-7,few,CASSEYPPGGEGYEQYF,TGTGCCAGCAGTGAGTACCCCCCCGGGGGCGAAGGCTACGAGCAGTACTTC
-,TRBV3-1,TRBJ2-7,-,CASSQARQTGSYEQYF,TGTGCCAGCAGCCAAGCACGTCAGACAGGTTCCTACGAGCAGTACTTC
-,TRBV7-2,TRBJ2-3,-,CASSLTRHLKGDTQYF,TGTGCCAGCAGCCTTACTAGACACCTTAAGGGAGATACGCAGTATTTT
-,TRBV6-1,TRBJ2-4,few,CASSPQALAKNIQYF,TGTGCCAGCAGTCCCCAGGCCTTAGCCAAAAACATTCAGTACTTC
-,TRBV20-1,TRBJ2-5,-,CSGQGGSQETQYF,TGCAGTGGACAGGGAGGAAGTCAAGAGACCCAGTACTTC
TRBD2,TRBV4-3,TRBJ2-5,-,CTSSQDPPGEGYETQYF,TGCACCAGCAGCCAAGATCCGCCGGGGGAGGGGTACGAGACCCAGTACTTC
-,TRBV6-5,TRBJ2-6,-,CASSYGRSGANVLTF,TGTGCCAGCAGTTATGGCCGGTCTGGGGCCAACGTCCTGACTTTC
-,TRBV10-3,TRBJ2-5,-,CAISVTGTPSGTQYF,TGTGCCATCAGTGTTACCGGGACCCCCTCCGGGACCCAGTACTTC
TRBD2,TRBV29-1,TRBJ2-4,-,CSVGWGGAKNIQYF,TGCAGCGTTGGTTGGGGGGGAGCCAAAAACATTCAGTACTTC
-,TRBV27,TRBJ2-1,few,CASSPNLASEQFF,TGTGCCAGCAGTCCCAATTTGGCAAGTGAGCAGTTCTTC
-,TRBV2,TRBJ2-4,-,CASSGPGTPGRIQYF,TGTGCCAGCAGTGGGCCCGGGACCCCCGGGCGCATTCAGTACTTC
-,TRBV6-5,TRBJ2-6,few,CASSYGTLTSGANVLTF,TGTGCCAGCAGTTACGGGACACTTACCTCTGGGGCCAACGTCCTGACTTTC
-,TRBV25-1,TRBJ1-5,few,CASSDRRYNQPQHF,TGTGCCAGCAGTGACAGGAGGTACAATCAGCCCCAGCATTTT
TRBD2,TRBV4-3,TRBJ2-3,-,CASSQLAGLAGGTDTQYF,TGCGCCAGCAGCCAATTAGCTGGACTAGCGGGAGGAACAGATACGCAGTATTTT
-,TRBV20-1,TRBJ2-7,-,CSAAKWERPSYEQYF,TGCAGTGCCGCGAAGTGGGAAAGGCCCTCCTACGAGCAGTACTTC
-,TRBV3-1,TRBJ1-1,-,CASSLQGLSTEAFF,TGTGCCAGCAGTCTACAGGGCCTTAGTACTGAAGCTTTCTTT
TRBD2,TRBV7-9,TRBJ2-7,-,CASRGTSEYEQYF,TGTGCCAGCAGGGGGACTAGCGAATACGAGCAGTACTTC
TRBD2,TRBV5-1,TRBJ2-1,-,CASSLSVLAGDEQFF,TGCGCCAGCAGCTTGTCGGTCCTAGCGGGGGATGAGCAGTTCTTC
TRBD2,TRBV5-3,TRBJ2-3,-,CAMSSALLAGQTDTQYF,TGTGCCATGAGCTCCGCGCTACTAGCGGGCCAAACAGATACGCAGTATTTT
TRBD1,TRBV27,TRBJ2-3,-,CASSPGTGHITDTQYF,TGTGCCAGCAGCCCCGGGACAGGACATATCACAGATACGCAGTATTTT
-,TRBV7-2,TRBJ2-1,-,CASSYKGGGNEQFF,TGTGCCAGCAGTTATAAGGGGGGCGGCAATGAGCAGTTCTTC
-,TRBV7-9,TRBJ1-6,few,CASSSGRHNSPLHF,TGTGCCAGCAGCTCGGGACGGCACAATTCACCCCTCCACTTT
TRBD1,TRBV10-3,TRBJ2-3,few,CAISEDRGLTDTQYF,TGTGCCATCAGTGAAGACAGGGGGCTCACAGATACGCAGTATTTT
-,TRBV30,TRBJ2-7,-,CAWSGGDYEQYF,TGTGCCTGGAGTGGCGGGGACTACGAGCAGTACTTC
-,TRBV6-5,TRBJ2-1,-,CASSSGRMESYNEQFF,TGTGCCAGCAGTTCCGGGAGAATGGAATCCTACAATGAGCAGTTCTTC